A selection of T cell receptor beta chains follows, all from one sample in a study of T cells after posttransplantation cyclophosphamide. Profiling relied on immunoSEQ multiplex PCR, and the TCRdb table lists in-frame clones only, not all of them. The sample comprises about 11,000 clones, around four fifths of which are singletons, and less than 20% rests with the top ten. The sequencing here drew on PBMCs, taken approximately 2,000 days after allogeneic stem cell transplant with posttransplant cyclophosphamide. These receptors originate from a female patient in her fifties who received an allogeneic stem cell transplant from a related donor, was CMV-positive, and had no GVHD. Among the T cells, some may be from the graft donor. Each CDR3 is given with its conserved first and last residue. D genes are given only for firm matches. Clone size is stated in some rows and not others, as once, few, many or a class when expanded.

TRBJ1-5 | . | TRBV4-1 | . | TGCGCCAGCAGCCCAGTACAGGGAGATCAGCCCCAGCATTTT | CASSPVQGDQPQHF
TRBJ2-7 | . | TRBV5-1 | . | TGCGCCAGCAGCGCAACAACGGGAGTCGGCGACGAGCAGTACTTC | CASSATTGVGDEQYF
TRBJ2-7 | . | TRBV28 | TRBD2 | TGTGCCAGCATTACGGTCCAGCGGGGATTCTACGAGCAGTACTTC | CASITVQRGFYEQYF
TRBJ2-3 | . | TRBV9 | . | TGTGCCAGCAGCTCGACAGGGAGGACAGATACGCAGTATTTT | CASSSTGRTDTQYF
TRBJ1-1 | . | TRBV27 | TRBD1 | TGTGCCAGCACCCAAGGACAGGACTACACTGAAGCTTTCTTT | CASTQGQDYTEAFF
TRBJ2-1 | . | TRBV21-1 | . | TGTGCCAGTAGGGAAGGGAACGGGACCTACAATGAGCAGTTCTTC | CASREGNGTYNEQFF
TRBJ1-3 | . | TRBV10-3 | . | TGTGCCATCAGGGAGACAGGCAGTAGCTCTGGAAACACCATATATTTT | CAIRETGSSSGNTIYF
TRBJ2-7 | . | TRBV6-5 | . | TGTGCCAGCAGTTACTCGTTTGAGTCCTACTACGAGCAGTACTTC | CASSYSFESYYEQYF
TRBJ1-1 | . | TRBV6-1 | TRBD1 | TGTGCCAGCAGTGAAATACAGGGGGCCTTAGCTGAAGCTTTCTTT | CASSEIQGALAEAFF
TRBJ2-2 | . | TRBV29-1 | TRBD1 | TGCAGCGTTGACCGGGACAGCACCGGGGAGCTGTTTTTT | CSVDRDSTGELFF
TRBJ2-7 | . | TRBV4-3 | TRBD1 | TGCGCCAGCAGCCAAGAAGGGGGCCGAACCTACGAGCAGTACTTC | CASSQEGGRTYEQYF
TRBJ1-2 | . | TRBV5-6 | . | TGTGCCAGCAGCTTGGGGGGCCAGTACTATGGCTACACCTTC | CASSLGGQYYGYTF
TRBJ1-5 | . | TRBV18 | TRBD1 | TGTGCCAGCTCACCCCGGGACAGGGTGTCGGATCAGCCCCAGCATTTT | CASSPRDRVSDQPQHF
TRBJ2-7 | . | TRBV10-1 | . | TGCGCCAGCAGTGTATCCTTTTACGAGCAGTACTTC | CASSVSFYEQYF
TRBJ2-1 | . | TRBV18 | TRBD2 | TGTGCCAGCTCACCATCTGGACTAGCGGACAATGAGCAGTTCTTC | CASSPSGLADNEQFF
TRBJ1-6 | . | TRBV6-4 | . | TGTGCCAGCAGTGACACAGGAGCCCTAAATTCACCCCTCCACTTT | CASSDTGALNSPLHF
TRBJ1-2 | . | TRBV27 | . | TGTGCCAGCAGCCCTGGACTCTTCCTGGGCTACACCTTC | CASSPGLFLGYTF
TRBJ2-2 | . | TRBV9 | . | TGTGCCAGCAGGGAGGGAAACCGAGTAACCGGGGAGCTGTTTTTT | CASREGNRVTGELFF
TRBJ1-5 | . | TRBV7-2 | . | TGTGCCAGCAGCTTAGGAGCCAATAGCAATCAGCCCCAGCATTTT | CASSLGANSNQPQHF
TRBJ2-3 | . | TRBV5-1 | TRBD2 | TGCGCCAGCAGCCAGCACGGGACTAGCGTTGGAGGCACAGATACGCAGTATTTT | CASSQHGTSVGGTDTQYF
TRBJ2-7 | . | TRBV7-9 | TRBD1 | TGTGCCAGCAGCCTCCGACAGACAGGGTACGAGCAGTACTTC | CASSLRQTGYEQYF
TRBJ1-1 | few | TRBV27 | . | TGTGCCAGCAGTGTAGGAACAGGGCCCTTGCACACTGAAGCTTTCTTT | CASSVGTGPLHTEAFF
TRBJ2-7 | . | TRBV13 | . | TGTGCCAGCAGCTGGGAGGCGGCCACCGAGCAGTACTTC | CASSWEAATEQYF
TRBJ2-3 | . | TRBV9 | . | TGTGCCAGCAGCGTATTCGAATTGGGGGCCGACATTTATACGCAGTATTTT | CASSVFELGADIYTQYF
TRBJ2-7 | . | TRBV29-1 | . | TGCAGCTTCCATAGGAGAGAGCAGTACTTC | CSFHRREQYF
TRBJ2-7 | . | TRBV19 | TRBD2 | TGTGCCAGTAGTATTGGACTAGCGGGAGAAGGGGGCTACGAGCAGTACTTC | CASSIGLAGEGGYEQYF
TRBJ1-1 | . | TRBV6-5 | TRBD1 | TGTGCCAGCAGTTACCCCGGGACAGGTAGGGCTGAAGCTTTCTTT | CASSYPGTGRAEAFF
TRBJ2-7 | . | TRBV4-3 | TRBD1 | TGCGCCAGCAGCCAAGCTTCCTCAGGGGGTTACCCCCACGAGCAGTACTTC | CASSQASSGGYPHEQYF